This TCR beta chain was identified during a study of low-dose radiotherapy and immunotherapy resistance in tumors. CDR3 length: 15 residues. Looked up from germline, CDR1 is MRHNA and CDR2 is SNTAGT. Losses at the gene ends were 3 bases for V and 3 bases for J; bases not matched to a gene: 1. This clonotype was recorded at least ten times. Described time point: after trial treatment. Sample treatment: LDRT plus nivolumab, ipilimumab, low-dose cyclophosphamide and aspirin (RACIN trial). Primers used for first-strand cDNA, a TRAV- and TRBV-specific set, covered both alpha and beta chains. Over roughly 19 PCR cycles, TCRs were amplified from a constant-region primer and V-primer adapter. TCRdb itself ran the reads through MiXCR, one entry per CDR3 protein. This sample has 95,000 to 100,000 distinct CDR3 sequences, with around 21% found just once.

The chain uses TRBV6-4 and TRBJ2-1; TRBD1 matches at 11 bases. The specimen was PBMCs, collected after low-dose radiotherapy plus immunotherapy. The origin of this receptor is a male donor with prostate cancer. Here the CDR3 reads CASSEGTGGYNEQFF. Written as DNA, the CDR3 is TGTGCCAGCAGTGAAGGGACAGGGGGCTACAATGAGCAGTTCTTC.